This TCR beta chain was found in a study of blood T cells in healthy people across ages. Concerning this clonotype itself: Its antigen is not known.

The use of a sample-barcoded 5' primer and a J-beta primer mix characterized a second PCR of roughly 7 to 11 cycles. TCRdb reprocessed the 5' RACE reads via MiXCR and lists one record per CDR3 protein. The repertoire holds 850,000 or so distinct CDR3 sequences, with 29% as singletons. V shed 0 bases and J shed 2 bases, with 10 bases lying between them. Per the germline V gene, CDR1 is DFQATT and CDR2 is SNEGSKA (reference sequence). The CDR3 consists of 14 residues. Study-wide results and limits: Strong correlation linked observed beta diversity and percent naive T cells. The recorded TCR beta diversity per million T cells decreased in a roughly linear manner with age.

Per sample, extraction of total RNA gave at least 5.5 micrograms in every case. The chain has TRBV20-1 and TRBJ2-5; possibly TRBD1 for D (5 bases). The source is a woman over 75 in good health. The sample taken for sequencing was blood. CDR3 loop: CSARDLAGQETQYF. In DNA, the CDR3 is TGCAGTGCTAGAGATCTGGCAGGGCAAGAGACCCAGTACTTC.